The TCR beta chain described here comes from a study of T-cell reconstitution after alpha-beta-depleted transplantation in children. The study, taken as a whole, reports: Surviving thymic progenitors and recipient T cells were the source of high TCRbeta diversity at day 60 in some patients. Hyperexpanded clones declined; after one year, newly produced T cells mostly supplied diversity. Several hundred expanded graft clones reportedly were the source of alpha-beta T cells about two months after transplant.

This clonotype was picked up a small number of times. Antigen: not known. A library of TCRbeta sequences, prepared with unique molecular identifiers, was generated. TCRdb analysed the PCR reads with MiXCR anew, one entry per CDR3 protein. The data hold under 750,000 distinct CDR3 sequences, with 23% observed a single time. The CDR3 runs 10 residues. The V and J ends lost 7 bases and 5 bases respectively, with 6 bases between them. Germline values: CDR1 MDHEN, CDR2 SYDVKM. The chain employs TRBV28 and TRBJ2-7, with D uncertain. The TCR originated in a boy less than two years old who had a stem cell transplant for acute myeloid leukemia, so the T cells may come from the graft donor. The starting material was PBMCs, mostly from graft donor cells, obtained 360 days after TCRalphabeta/CD19-depleted stem cell transplant. CDR3 sequence reads: CASNGHEQYV. CDR3 bases: TGTGCCAGCAACGGACACGAGCAGTACGTC.